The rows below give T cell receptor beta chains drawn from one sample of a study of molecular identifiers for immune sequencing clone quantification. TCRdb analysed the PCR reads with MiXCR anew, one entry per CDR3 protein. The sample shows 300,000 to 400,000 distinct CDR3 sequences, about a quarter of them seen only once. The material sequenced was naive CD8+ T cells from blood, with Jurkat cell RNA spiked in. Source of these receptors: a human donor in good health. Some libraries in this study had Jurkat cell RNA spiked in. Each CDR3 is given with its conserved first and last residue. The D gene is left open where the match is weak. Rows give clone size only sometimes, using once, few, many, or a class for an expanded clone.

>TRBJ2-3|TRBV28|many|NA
CASSLPPQGSTTDTQYF
TGTGCCAGCAGTTTACCCCCGCAGGGGTCAACCACAGATACGCAGTATTTT
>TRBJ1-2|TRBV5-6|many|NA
CASSLVQQSGYTF
TGTGCCAGCAGCTTGGTACAGCAATCGGGCTACACCTTC
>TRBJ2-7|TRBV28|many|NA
CASLERLGYEQYF
TGTGCCAGCCTCGAGCGGCTCGGCTACGAGCAGTACTTC
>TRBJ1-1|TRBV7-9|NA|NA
CASSLDGGGLTEAFF
TGTGCCAGCAGCTTAGACGGCGGAGGGTTGACTGAAGCTTTCTTT
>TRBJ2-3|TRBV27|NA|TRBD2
CASRRGTTTSTDTQYF
TGTGCCAGCAGACGCGGGACTACCACAAGCACAGATACGCAGTATTTT
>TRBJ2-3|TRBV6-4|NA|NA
CASSVEGGDTQYF
TGTGCCAGCAGTGTTGAGGGGGGAGATACGCAGTATTTT
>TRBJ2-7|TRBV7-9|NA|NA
CASSGRDLEQYF
TGTGCCAGCAGCGGAAGGGACCTCGAGCAGTACTTC
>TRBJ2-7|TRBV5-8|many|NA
CASSSLYF
TGTGCCAGCAGCTCACTATACTTC
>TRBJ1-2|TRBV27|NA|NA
CASSFWGGAGGYTF
TGTGCCAGCAGTTTCTGGGGGGGCGCGGGAGGCTACACCTTC
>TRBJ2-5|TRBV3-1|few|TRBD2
CASSPSPGTSSKTQYF
TGTGCCAGCAGCCCTTCGCCCGGGACTAGCTCTAAGACCCAGTACTTC
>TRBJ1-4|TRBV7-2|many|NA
CASSLVGLGKANEKLFF
TGTGCCAGCAGCTTAGTGGGCCTAGGGAAAGCTAATGAAAAACTGTTTTTT
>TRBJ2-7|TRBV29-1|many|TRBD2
CSVAQGPGLAGYEQYF
TGCAGCGTTGCTCAAGGACCGGGACTAGCGGGGTACGAGCAGTACTTC
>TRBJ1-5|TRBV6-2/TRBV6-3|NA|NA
CASSFSGTMTNSNQPQHF
TGTGCCAGCAGCTTCTCCGGGACCATGACAAATAGCAATCAGCCCCAGCATTTT
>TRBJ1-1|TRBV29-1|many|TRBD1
CSVPRQGGTEAFF
TGCAGCGTCCCCCGACAGGGAGGAACTGAAGCTTTCTTT
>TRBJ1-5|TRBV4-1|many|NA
CASSQGIGGQPQHF
TGCGCCAGCAGCCAAGGAATCGGGGGTCAGCCCCAGCATTTT
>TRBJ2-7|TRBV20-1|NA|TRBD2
CSARHLAGGPVKQYF
TGCAGTGCTAGGCACCTAGCGGGAGGGCCCGTCAAGCAGTACTTC
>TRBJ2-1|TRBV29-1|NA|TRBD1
CSVNTGGSHNEQFF
TGCAGCGTTAATACAGGGGGCTCCCACAATGAGCAGTTCTTC